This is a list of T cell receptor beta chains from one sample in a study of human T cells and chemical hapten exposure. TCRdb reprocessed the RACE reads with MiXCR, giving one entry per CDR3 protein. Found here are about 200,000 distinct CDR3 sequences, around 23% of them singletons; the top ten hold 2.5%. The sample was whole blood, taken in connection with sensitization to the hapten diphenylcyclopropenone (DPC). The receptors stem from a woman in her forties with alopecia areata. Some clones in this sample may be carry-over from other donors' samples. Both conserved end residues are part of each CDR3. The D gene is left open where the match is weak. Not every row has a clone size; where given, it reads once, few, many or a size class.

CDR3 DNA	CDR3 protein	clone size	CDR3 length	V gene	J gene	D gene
TGTGCCAGCTCACCTCGAACAGTAGGGGGATTAGGTCAGCCCCAGCATTTT	CASSPRTVGGLGQPQHF	.	17	TRBV18	TRBJ1-5	.
TGCAGCGCTCCCCCCCCACTGGACAGGCCGAGCACAGATACGCAGTATTTT	CSAPPPLDRPSTDTQYF	many	17	TRBV29-1	TRBJ2-3	TRBD1
TGTGCCAGCAGTTTAGACGGTCACTACGAGCAGTACTTC	CASSLDGHYEQYF	.	13	TRBV28	TRBJ2-7	.
TGTGCCAGCTCACGGGACCCCGGAGGACTAGGGGAGACCCAGTACTTC	CASSRDPGGLGETQYF	.	16	TRBV18	TRBJ2-5	TRBD2
TGTGCCACCAGTCCTGCTAGCGGCTCATACAATGAGCAGTTCTTC	CATSPASGSYNEQFF	few	15	TRBV24-1	TRBJ2-1	TRBD2
TGTGCCAGCAGTTACTCGAGTGACACCTACGAGCAGTACTTC	CASSYSSDTYEQYF	many	14	TRBV6-2/TRBV6-3	TRBJ2-7	.
TGTGCCAGCAGCTTAGAGAAGGGGCCAAATGGCTACACCTTC	CASSLEKGPNGYTF	.	14	TRBV11-2	TRBJ1-2	.
TGTGCCAGCAGCTTAGAAGGGTACACCGGGGAGCTGTTTTTT	CASSLEGYTGELFF	.	14	TRBV11-2	TRBJ2-2	.
TGTGCCAGCAGCCCCGTCCAGGGGCGAACTTCTATGGGCTACACCTTC	CASSPVQGRTSMGYTF	few	16	TRBV28	TRBJ1-2	.
TGTGCCAGCAGAGACGGGACAGGGGGGAATTCACCCCTCCACTTT	CASRDGTGGNSPLHF	.	15	TRBV6-2/TRBV6-3	TRBJ1-6	TRBD1
TGTGCCAGCAGCCTACAGGGTTTGGTTAATGAAAAACTGTTTTTT	CASSLQGLVNEKLFF	.	15	TRBV7-2	TRBJ1-4	.
TGTGCCAGCAGTGCCGGGACTAGCGGGAGAAATGAGCAGTTCTTC	CASSAGTSGRNEQFF	few	15	TRBV6-2/TRBV6-3	TRBJ2-1	TRBD2
TGTGCCAGCAGCCCCCGGACTAGCGGAGCCTACAATGAGCAGTTCTTC	CASSPRTSGAYNEQFF	.	16	TRBV9	TRBJ2-1	TRBD2
TGTGCCAGCTCATCACGTCAGGGGGCGAACACTGAAGCTTTCTTT	CASSSRQGANTEAFF	.	15	TRBV18	TRBJ1-1	TRBD1
TGTGCCAGCAAGGCCAGTACTCATAGCAATCAGCCCCAGCATTTT	CASKASTHSNQPQHF	few	15	TRBV6-5	TRBJ1-5	.
TGTGCCACCAGTGATTTGGGGGGACTAGCGGGACAGTTCTTC	CATSDLGGLAGQFF	few	14	TRBV24-1	TRBJ2-1	TRBD2
TGTGCCATCAGTGAGTCGGGACAGGGGAGGAACACCATATATTTT	CAISESGQGRNTIYF	.	15	TRBV10-3	TRBJ1-3	TRBD1
TGTGCCAGCAGTTTAGACGCAACTAATGAAAAACTGTTTTTT	CASSLDATNEKLFF	few	14	TRBV25-1	TRBJ1-4	.
TGTGCCAGCAGTTTAGGCCCCAACAGAAACTACGAGCAGTACTTC	CASSLGPNRNYEQYF	few	15	TRBV27	TRBJ2-7	.
TGTGCTAGTGGTTTGGGGACTAGCGCCACAGATACGCAGTATTTT	CASGLGTSATDTQYF	.	15	TRBV12-5	TRBJ2-3	TRBD2
TGTGCCAGCACCGTAGGACAGCGGGACACTGAAGCTTTCTTT	CASTVGQRDTEAFF	.	14	TRBV28	TRBJ1-1	.
TGCAGTGTCAAGGGGCAGGGGAAGAATTCACCCCTCCACTTT	CSVKGQGKNSPLHF	few	14	TRBV20-1	TRBJ1-6	.
TGCAGCGACATGATGCTTGGGACCTCAGAAAAACTGTTTTTT	CSDMMLGTSEKLFF	few	14	TRBV29-1	TRBJ1-4	.
TGTGCCAGCAGTTCGAGGGTGATCGGGGAGCTGTTTTTT	CASSSRVIGELFF	.	13	TRBV12-3/TRBV12-4	TRBJ2-2	.
TGTGCCAACCTAGGGACATCGAACACCGGGGAGCTGTTTTTT	CANLGTSNTGELFF	.	14	TRBV7-2	TRBJ2-2	.
TGTGCCAGCAGCCCCCAGGCGGGAGGGCCCTACGAGCAGTACTTC	CASSPQAGGPYEQYF	.	15	TRBV9	TRBJ2-7	TRBD2
TGTGCCAGCAGCGTAAACGGGGATCAGCCCCAGCATTTT	CASSVNGDQPQHF	.	13	TRBV9	TRBJ1-5	.
TGTGCCAGCAGCTTCAGGACAGGGGTCGAAAAACTGTTTTTT	CASSFRTGVEKLFF	.	14	TRBV5-6	TRBJ1-4	TRBD1
TGCGCCAGCAGCCAAGATCGAGGACAGACCTATACGCAGTATTTT	CASSQDRGQTYTQYF	few	15	TRBV4-3	TRBJ2-3	.
TGCGCCAGCAGCCCGGCAACTGAAGAGACCCAGTACTTC	CASSPATEETQYF	.	13	TRBV5-1	TRBJ2-5	.
TGTGCCAGCAGCTTATCCCAGGGACCCACCGGGGAGCTGTTTTTT	CASSLSQGPTGELFF	.	15	TRBV7-2	TRBJ2-2	.
TGTGCCAGCAGAAATACGGGACAGGGATCCACCGGGGAGCTGTTTTTT	CASRNTGQGSTGELFF	few	16	TRBV2	TRBJ2-2	TRBD1
TGCAGTGCTAGCCCCTACGGGGCAACTAATGAAAAACTGTTTTTT	CSASPYGATNEKLFF	.	15	TRBV20-1	TRBJ1-4	.
TGTGCCAGCGGCTCCGGTGCGGGAGGCCCCCATGAGCAGTTCTTC	CASGSGAGGPHEQFF	many	15	TRBV27	TRBJ2-1	TRBD2
TGTGCCAGCAGTTCACGACTAGATCCCGGGGAGCTGTTTTTT	CASSSRLDPGELFF	.	14	TRBV6-5	TRBJ2-2	.
TGTGCCCTCAGAGGGGGAACTAATGAAAAACTGTTTTTT	CALRGGTNEKLFF	few	13	TRBV6-6	TRBJ1-4	.
TGCAGCGTTGAATTGGGCGGTGCAGGAGATACGCAGTATTTT	CSVELGGAGDTQYF	.	14	TRBV29-1	TRBJ2-3	.
TGTGCCAGCAGCAGACCGGGACTAGCGGACTACGAGCAGTACTTC	CASSRPGLADYEQYF	.	15	TRBV6-2/TRBV6-3	TRBJ2-7	TRBD2
TGCAGCGTCGGCGGGGCTAACTATGGCTACACCTTC	CSVGGANYGYTF	few	12	TRBV29-1	TRBJ1-2	.
TGTGCCAGCAGCTCCAAGCCCGTACACAATGAGCAGTTCTTC	CASSSKPVHNEQFF	.	14	TRBV7-2	TRBJ2-1	.
TGCAGCGTTGAACACCCCCCAAGCAGGGCGAAGCAGTTCTTC	CSVEHPPSRAKQFF	.	14	TRBV29-1	TRBJ2-1	.